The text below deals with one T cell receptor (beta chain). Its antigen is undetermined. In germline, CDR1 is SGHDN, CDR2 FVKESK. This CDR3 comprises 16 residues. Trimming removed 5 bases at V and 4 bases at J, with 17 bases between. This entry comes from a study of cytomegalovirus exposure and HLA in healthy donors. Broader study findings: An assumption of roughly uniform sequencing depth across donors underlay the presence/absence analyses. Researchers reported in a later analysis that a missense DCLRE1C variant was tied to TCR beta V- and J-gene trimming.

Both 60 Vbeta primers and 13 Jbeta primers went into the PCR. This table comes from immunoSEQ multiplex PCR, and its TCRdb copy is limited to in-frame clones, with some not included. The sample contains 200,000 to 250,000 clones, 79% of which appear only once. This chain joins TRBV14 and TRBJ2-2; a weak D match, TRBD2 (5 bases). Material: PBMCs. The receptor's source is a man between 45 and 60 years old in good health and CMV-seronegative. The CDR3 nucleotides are TGTGCCAGCAGCTCCCTAGTCGGGGTGAGCACCGGGGAGCTGTTTTTT. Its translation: CASSSLVGVSTGELFF. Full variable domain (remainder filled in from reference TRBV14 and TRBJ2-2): EAGVTQFPSHSVIEKGQTVTLRCDPISGHDNLYWYRRVMGKEIKFLLHFVKESKQDESGMPNNRFLAERTGGTYSTLKVQPAELEDSGVYFCASSSLVGVSTGELFFGEGSRLTVL.